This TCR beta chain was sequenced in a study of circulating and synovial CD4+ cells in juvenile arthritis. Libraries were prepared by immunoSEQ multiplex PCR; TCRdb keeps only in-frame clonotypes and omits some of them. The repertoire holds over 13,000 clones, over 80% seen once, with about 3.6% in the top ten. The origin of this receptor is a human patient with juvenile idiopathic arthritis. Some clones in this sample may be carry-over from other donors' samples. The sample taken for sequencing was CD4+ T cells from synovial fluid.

This chain's CDR3 is CASSFYTGVPTDTQYF. DNA for the CDR3: TGCGCCAGCAGCTTCTATACAGGGGTCCCCACAGATACGCAGTATTTT. The chain carries TRBV5-1 and TRBJ2-3, with 7 bases identical to TRBD1. V was clipped by 2 bases and J by 2 bases; unmatched bases: 8. This CDR3 is 16 amino acids long. CDR1 and CDR2 from the germline V gene are SGHRS and YFSETQ.